This T cell receptor (beta chain) was found in a study of CD8+ T cells in alopecia areata (dated by TCRdb to the late 2010s). Looking at the study overall: Treated patients were enrolled in an open-label pilot trial of oral tofacitinib at 5 to 10 mg twice daily for moderate-to-severe alopecia areata. Tofacitinib was given for 6 to 18 months, followed by 6 months of follow-up off drug to assess delayed response and recurrence. In treated patients, disease severity was measured using the SALT score, which gives the percentage of scalp surface area affected. High-throughput TCRbeta sequencing was used to examine T cell clonal expansion in alopecia areata in both the C3H/HeJ mouse model and human patients. Human TCRbeta sequencing covered scalp tissue and sorted CD4+ and CD8+ peripheral blood T cells from patchy and totalis/universalis alopecia areata patients and healthy controls. Biopsies were taken from tofacitinib-treated patients at baseline and at 4 and 24 weeks of treatment, and a later scalp biopsy was taken in several of the tofacitinib-treated patients. Clonality in the scalp was compared among normal scalp (n=4), patchy alopecia areata scalp (n=8), and alopecia totalis/universalis scalp (n=8). RNA came from the PAXgene miRNA kit for fixed scalp, the miRNeasy kit for PBMCs, and the RNeasy kit for mouse skin. TCRbeta CDR3 regions were amplified by immunoSEQ multiplex PCR with 35 Vbeta forward and 13 Jbeta reverse primers.

The intended sense of this specimen's treatment or condition label: oral pan-JAK inhibitor, 5-10 mg twice daily. Lesional scalp punch biopsies and peripheral blood were obtained from alopecia areata patients. After PBMCs were isolated by density centrifugation and stained for CD3, CD4 and CD8, a FACSAria was used to sort CD4+ and CD8+ T cells. General findings and caveats noted by the study authors: Unlike mouse skin, where gammadelta T cells dominate, normal human skin contains resident alphabeta T cells that get sequenced too, which complicates analysis of the scalp TCR repertoire. Many expanded lesional clones were found to persist in scalp and blood during tofacitinib treatment, and relapse after treatment cessation may be partly explained by this persistence. Because the treated cohort was small and had only one nonresponder, larger studies are needed to examine links between baseline CD8+ expansion and response. Compared with mice, TCR sequences shared between patients were less clear, possibly partly because of HLA diversity across the patient population. Lesional scalp, especially in alopecia totalis/universalis, showed higher clonality and more expanded CD8+ clones than normal scalp, suggesting antigenic drive. Tofacitinib significantly decreased scalp clonality and the number of expanded CD8+ clones among the top 100 scalp clones.

The library was made by the immunoSEQ multiplex PCR assay. RNA was extracted from all samples and reverse transcribed into cDNA, which served as template for TCR sequencing. SuperScript III was used for first-strand cDNA synthesis, primed with a 2:1 mix of oligo-dT and random hexamers. A synthetic immune receptor repertoire was used to measure amplification bias, and any remaining bias was corrected computationally. The study's processing was this. Raw reads were preprocessed to remove errors, and CDR3 was defined by IMGT conventions from the conserved cysteine to phenylalanine. Clonality was computed as 1 minus the Shannon entropy, with the entropy normalized by log2 of the number of productive unique TCRs. Whether each scalp clone was CD4 or CD8 was inferred by checking scalp TCRbeta sequences against the CD4 and CD8 repertoires from sorted blood. TCRdb took this table from immuneACCESS and kept in-frame rearrangements with V and J called. Such tables lack part of the clones; where checked against another copy, unresolved V genes explain under half of the gap, and the rest is unexplained. Clone size and the V and J calls come from that table; the DNA yielded D and trimming. Here the sample has about 270,000 clones; around 64% occur a single time. In total, the top ten clones hold about 0.9% of the sample.

This clone has just a few counts. Its antigen remains unidentified. No much larger clone is present one base from it, and per-base qualities are unavailable. The germline V gene gives CDR1 as SQVTM and CDR2 as ANQGSEA. V gives up 5 bases and J gives up 5 bases, and the segment between their germline ends measures 10 bases. Inclusive of the bounding cysteine and phenylalanine, the CDR3 is 12 residues long. The CDR3 DNA has 36 bases and is translated from base 1. This chain is built from TRBV29-1 and TRBJ1-5, with the D gene call left open. The material sequenced was CD4+ T cells sorted from blood, taken between weeks 51 and 54, from a patient treated with tofacitinib. The clonotype originates from a human donor with alopecia areata. The DNA sequence is given as TGCAGCGTTTCTCGGCAGGATCAGCCCCAGCATTTT. Translated, it reads CSVSRQDQPQHF.